Listed below are T cell receptor beta chains from one sample, sequenced in a study of long-term antiretroviral therapy in people with HIV. Clones were sequenced by immunoSEQ multiplex PCR, and TCRdb holds only the in-frame ones, with some missing. The sample has 30,000 or so clones, approximately 90% seen once; the top ten hold 4% to 4.5%. Specimen: unsorted PBMCs, collected more than 5 years after starting antiretroviral therapy. All receptors come from a woman in her thirties or forties with HIV. Both conserved end residues are part of each CDR3. Fields, in order: CDR3 DNA, CDR3 protein, D gene, clone size, J gene, V gene. A D gene is named only where the DNA matches it firmly. Rows may omit the clone size; those that give it use once, few, many or a size class.

TGCGCCAGCAGCCCCGCCTGGGACAGGGTCTACGAGCAGTACTTC	CASSPAWDRVYEQYF	TRBD1	-	TRBJ2-7	TRBV5-1
TGTGCCACTACCTTGGGGATAGGGGGTGAAGCTTTCTTT	CATTLGIGGEAFF	-	-	TRBJ1-1	TRBV19
TGTGCCAGCAGCTGGGGACAGGGATCTGAAGCTTTCTTT	CASSWGQGSEAFF	TRBD1	-	TRBJ1-1	TRBV11-2
TGTGCCAGCAGATCCAGGGGCAACACCGGGGAGCTGTTTTTT	CASRSRGNTGELFF	-	once	TRBJ2-2	TRBV7-6
TGTGCCAGCAGTTACAGGGGCTCTCCGCCCCAGCATTTT	CASSYRGSPPQHF	-	-	TRBJ1-5	TRBV6-5
TGCGCCAGCAGCTCGGTACAGGGAGGGACAAAACTGTTTTTT	CASSSVQGGTKLFF	-	once	TRBJ1-4	TRBV5-1
TGTGCCAGCAGTTACGACAGAAACTCCTACGAGCAGTACTTC	CASSYDRNSYEQYF	-	once	TRBJ2-7	TRBV6-5
TGTGCCAGCAGTGAAGGGGTAAGCTCTGAAGCTTTCTTT	CASSEGVSSEAFF	-	-	TRBJ1-1	TRBV2
TGTGCCAGCGGTCGAGGGTATAGCAATCAGCCCCAGCATTTT	CASGRGYSNQPQHF	-	-	TRBJ1-5	TRBV9
TGTGCCAGCAGTGTCGAGGGGTTGAAGACCCAGTACTTC	CASSVEGLKTQYF	-	few	TRBJ2-5	TRBV25-1
TGTGCCAGCAGTTTATTGGGGACAGCGAACTCCTACGAGCAGTACTTC	CASSLLGTANSYEQYF	TRBD1	-	TRBJ2-7	TRBV27
TGTGCCAGCAAGGTGAGCTCCTACAATGAGCAGTTCTTC	CASKVSSYNEQFF	-	once	TRBJ2-1	TRBV6-1
TGTGCCAGCAGCCCCCCCCGGAATGGGGATGAAAAACTGTTTTTT	CASSPPRNGDEKLFF	-	-	TRBJ1-4	TRBV9
TGCAGCGGTGGGGTGGTGGGCCGCTCGCAGTATTTT	CSGGVVGRSQYF	-	-	TRBJ2-3	TRBV29-1
TGTGCCAGCAGTTTATCATCCAGGGGGCTTGGAAACACCATATATTTT	CASSLSSRGLGNTIYF	TRBD1	-	TRBJ1-3	TRBV27
TGCGCCAGCAGCTTGGCCGAAGAGGGGGCCCAGTACTTC	CASSLAEEGAQYF	-	-	TRBJ2-5	TRBV5-1
TGTGCCAGCAGCTCGGACTCCGGGCTGTCCGAAAAACTGTTTTTT	CASSSDSGLSEKLFF	-	-	TRBJ1-4	TRBV5-6
TGCGCCGTCGGATCGGGCTACCTCAGCGAAAAACTGTTTTTT	CAVGSGYLSEKLFF	-	-	TRBJ1-4	TRBV10-2
TGTGCCAGCAGTCCCGGGGCAGCGGAATATGGCTATGGCTACACCTTC	CASSPGAAEYGYGYTF	-	-	TRBJ1-2	TRBV7-2
TGCGCCAGCAGCTTGGAGCGGGGCCAAGAGACCCAGTACTTC	CASSLERGQETQYF	TRBD2	-	TRBJ2-5	TRBV5-1
TGTGCCTGGGAGGGAACAGTAACTGAAGCTTTCTTT	CAWEGTVTEAFF	-	once	TRBJ1-1	TRBV30
TGTGCCATCAGTGTAGCGGGGGTAACAGATACGCAGTATTTT	CAISVAGVTDTQYF	TRBD2	-	TRBJ2-3	TRBV10-3
TGTGCCAGCAGCCTAAGCCCAGGGGTGGGGGCCGAGCAGTACTTC	CASSLSPGVGAEQYF	-	-	TRBJ2-7	TRBV6-5
TGTGCCAGCAGTGAGAGGAACACTGAAGCTTTCTTT	CASSERNTEAFF	-	-	TRBJ1-1	TRBV6-5
TGTGCCAGCAGCTTAGCCGTCCCCTCTGGGGCCAACGTCCTGACTTTC	CASSLAVPSGANVLTF	-	few	TRBJ2-6	TRBV7-2
TGTGCCAGCAGTCTCGGCACTGAAGCTTTCTTT	CASSLGTEAFF	-	-	TRBJ1-1	TRBV2
TGTGCCAGCAGCCAAGAAGACTACAGGGAGGATCAGCCCCAGCATTTT	CASSQEDYREDQPQHF	-	-	TRBJ1-5	TRBV4-2
TGTGCCAGTAGTACGCGCCTACAGACAGGGTACGAGCAGTACTTC	CASSTRLQTGYEQYF	TRBD1	-	TRBJ2-7	TRBV19
TGTGCCAGCACTCGGGACTACGAGCAGTACTTC	CASTRDYEQYF	-	-	TRBJ2-7	TRBV6-1
TGTGCCAGCAGCTTAACCGCGTACTACGAGCAGTACTTC	CASSLTAYYEQYF	-	once	TRBJ2-7	TRBV11-3
TGTGCCAGCAGCGTAGGAACCAACACTGAAGCTTTCTTT	CASSVGTNTEAFF	-	-	TRBJ1-1	TRBV7-6
TGTGCCAGCAGTGAAGTAGGCAGGGCTGGAAACACCATATATTTT	CASSEVGRAGNTIYF	-	once	TRBJ1-3	TRBV2
TGTGCCAGCAGCTATGGGACGGACCCCTACGAGCAGTACTTC	CASSYGTDPYEQYF	-	few	TRBJ2-7	TRBV5-6
TGTGCCAGCAGCTTAGAGCATAGCGGGGCAAGGCAGTTCTTC	CASSLEHSGARQFF	TRBD2	-	TRBJ2-1	TRBV11-2
TGTGCCAGTAGGGGGGGGCAGCCTAATTCACCCCTCCACTTT	CASRGGQPNSPLHF	-	-	TRBJ1-6	TRBV19
TGTGCCTGGATTCAGAGTTCCAACCCGAACACCGGGGAGCTGTTTTTT	CAWIQSSNPNTGELFF	-	-	TRBJ2-2	TRBV30
TGTGCCAGTAGTATTGTTGGGACCTACGAGCAGTACTTC	CASSIVGTYEQYF	-	-	TRBJ2-7	TRBV19
TGTGCCTGGATGTGGACTGAAATCTATGGCTACACCTTC	CAWMWTEIYGYTF	-	-	TRBJ1-2	TRBV30
TGTGCCAGCTCACCGGGGAAAGGGAGCGAGCAGTACTTC	CASSPGKGSEQYF	-	-	TRBJ2-7	TRBV18
TGTGCCAGCAGCGTAGACCAGGGCAGAGAGACCCAGTACTTC	CASSVDQGRETQYF	-	-	TRBJ2-5	TRBV9
TGTGCCAGCAGTTTAGGCCCCAATCAGCCCCAGCATTTT	CASSLGPNQPQHF	-	-	TRBJ1-5	TRBV27
TGTGCCAGCAGTTACTCCAGGGGGGACTACGAGCAGTACTTC	CASSYSRGDYEQYF	-	-	TRBJ2-7	TRBV6-5
TGTGCCAGCTCGCCCGACAGGGTTGATAGCAATCAGCCCCAGCATTTT	CASSPDRVDSNQPQHF	TRBD1	once	TRBJ1-5	TRBV18
TGTGCCAGCAGCTTAGGACCCCTGAACACCATATATTTT	CASSLGPLNTIYF	-	-	TRBJ1-3	TRBV11-3
TGTGCCAGCAGCTTGAGAGGGGGGGCCTACGAGCAGTACTTC	CASSLRGGAYEQYF	-	-	TRBJ2-7	TRBV5-6
TGTGCCAGCAGTAGGGACAGGGCTAGCGAGCAGTACTTC	CASSRDRASEQYF	TRBD1	-	TRBJ2-7	TRBV27
TGTGCCAGCATAGAAGGGGGGACGGGTACTGAAGCTTTCTTT	CASIEGGTGTEAFF	-	-	TRBJ1-1	TRBV6-1
TGTGCCAGCAGCTTGGGAGCGGGGGGGCAAAATGAGCAGTTCTTC	CASSLGAGGQNEQFF	TRBD2	-	TRBJ2-1	TRBV5-6
TGTGCCTGGGGACAGGGTGGACTTGGCTACACCTTC	CAWGQGGLGYTF	TRBD1	-	TRBJ1-2	TRBV30
TGTGCCAGTAGACAACAGGGAGCCAACAACCTAAATCAGCCCCAGCATTTT	CASRQQGANNLNQPQHF	-	-	TRBJ1-5	TRBV19
TGTGCCAGCAGGGGGACAGGGGAGTGGTATGGCTACACCTTC	CASRGTGEWYGYTF	TRBD1	-	TRBJ1-2	TRBV2
TGTGCCAGCAGCGTGGGACTAGCGGGCACCAATGAGCAGTTCTTC	CASSVGLAGTNEQFF	TRBD2	-	TRBJ2-1	TRBV7-7
TGTGCCAGCAGCCAGGACAGGGCCCATGAGCAGTTCTTC	CASSQDRAHEQFF	TRBD1	once	TRBJ2-1	TRBV11-3
TGTGCCAGCTCTCCGGGACTAGCCTCCTACGAGCAGTACTTC	CASSPGLASYEQYF	TRBD2	-	TRBJ2-7	TRBV18
TGTGCCAGCAGATCAGGGGGCTATGGCTACACCTTC	CASRSGGYGYTF	TRBD1	-	TRBJ1-2	TRBV6-1